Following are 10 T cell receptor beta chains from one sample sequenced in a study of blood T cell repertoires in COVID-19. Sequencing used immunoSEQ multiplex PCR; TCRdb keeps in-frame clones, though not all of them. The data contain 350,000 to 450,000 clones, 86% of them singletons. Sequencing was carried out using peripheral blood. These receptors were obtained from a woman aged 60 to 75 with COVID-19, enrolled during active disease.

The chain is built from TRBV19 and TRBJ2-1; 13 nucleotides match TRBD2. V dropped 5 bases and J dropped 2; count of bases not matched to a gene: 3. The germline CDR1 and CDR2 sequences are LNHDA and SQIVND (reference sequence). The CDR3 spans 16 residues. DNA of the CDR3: TGTGCCAGTAGTGTGACTAGCGGGGGGACCTACAATGAGCAGTTCTTC. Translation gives CASSVTSGGTYNEQFF.

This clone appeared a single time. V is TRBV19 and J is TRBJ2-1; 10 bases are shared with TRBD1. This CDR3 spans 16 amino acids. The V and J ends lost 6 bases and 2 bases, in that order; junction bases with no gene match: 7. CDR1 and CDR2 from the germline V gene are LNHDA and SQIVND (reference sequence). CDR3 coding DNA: TGTGCCAGTAGCCCCGGGACAGGGGTTACCTACAATGAGCAGTTCTTC. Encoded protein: CASSPGTGVTYNEQFF.

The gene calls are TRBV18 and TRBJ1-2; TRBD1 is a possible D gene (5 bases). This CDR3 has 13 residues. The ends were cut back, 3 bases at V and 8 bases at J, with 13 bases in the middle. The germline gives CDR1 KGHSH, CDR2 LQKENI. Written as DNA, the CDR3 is TGTGCCAGCTCACCCACGGACCCAGGGGGCTACACCTTC. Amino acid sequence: CASSPTDPGGYTF.

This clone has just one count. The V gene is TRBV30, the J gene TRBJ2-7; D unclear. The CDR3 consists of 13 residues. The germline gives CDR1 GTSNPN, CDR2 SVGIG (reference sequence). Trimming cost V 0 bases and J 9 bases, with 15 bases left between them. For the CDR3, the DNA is TGTGCCTGGAGTGTACTTGTAGCTAACGGGCAGTACTTC. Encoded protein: CAWSVLVANGQYF.

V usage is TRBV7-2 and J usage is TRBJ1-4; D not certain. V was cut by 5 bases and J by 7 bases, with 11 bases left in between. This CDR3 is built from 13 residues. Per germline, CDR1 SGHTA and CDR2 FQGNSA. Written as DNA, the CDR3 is TGTGCCAGCAGCCCAGTGGGCTCTGAAAAACTGTTTTTT. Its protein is CASSPVGSEKLFF.

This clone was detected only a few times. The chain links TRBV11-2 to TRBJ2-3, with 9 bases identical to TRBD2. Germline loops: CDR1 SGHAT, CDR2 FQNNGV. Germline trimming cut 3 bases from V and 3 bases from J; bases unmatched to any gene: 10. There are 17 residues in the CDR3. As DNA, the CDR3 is TGTGCCAGCAGCTTGGGTAAGGCGGGGGGGCCGACAGATACGCAGTATTTT. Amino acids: CASSLGKAGGPTDTQYF.

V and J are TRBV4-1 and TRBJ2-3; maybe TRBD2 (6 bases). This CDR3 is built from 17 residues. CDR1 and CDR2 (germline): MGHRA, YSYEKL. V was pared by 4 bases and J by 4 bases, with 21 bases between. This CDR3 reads CASSLEPGLPYSDTQYF. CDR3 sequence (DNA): TGCGCCAGCAGCCTAGAACCGGGACTTCCTTACTCAGATACGCAGTATTTT.

CDR3 nucleotide sequence: TGTGCCAGCAGCCAAGATTTGACGGACACTAATTCACCCCTCCACTTT. Translated, it gives CASSQDLTDTNSPLHF. This chain joins TRBV4-2 and TRBJ1-6; TRBD1 is a possible D gene (5 bases). The CDR3 spans 16 residues. The germline gives CDR1 LGHNA, CDR2 YNFKEQ. Trimming removed 0 bases from V and 6 bases from J, with 12 bases in between.

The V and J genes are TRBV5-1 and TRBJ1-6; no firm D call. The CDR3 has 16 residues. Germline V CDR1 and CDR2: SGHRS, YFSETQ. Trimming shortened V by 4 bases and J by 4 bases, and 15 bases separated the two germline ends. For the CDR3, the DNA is TGCGCCAGCAGCCTGTGGGGAGACCAGTATAATTCACCCCTCCACTTT. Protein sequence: CASSLWGDQYNSPLHF.

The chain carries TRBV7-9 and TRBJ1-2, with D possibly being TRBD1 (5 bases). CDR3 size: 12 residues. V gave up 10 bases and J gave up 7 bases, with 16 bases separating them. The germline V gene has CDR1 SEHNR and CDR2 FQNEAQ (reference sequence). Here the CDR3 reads CATIQEGSGYTF. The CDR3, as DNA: TGTGCCACGATACAGGAGGGCTCTGGCTACACCTTC.